Listed here are 7 T cell receptor beta chains from one sample, sequenced in a study of CD8 T cells in Susac syndrome. Reverse transcription of 0.5 to 1 ug RNA was performed with random hexamers. TCRdb re-called the immunoSEQ multiplex PCR reads through MiXCR, storing one row per CDR3 protein. The sample contains some 130,000 distinct CDR3 sequences, over 75% of which appear only once. Sequences were obtained from CD8+ T cells from PBMCs. These receptors came from a human donor with multiple sclerosis.

The chain links TRBV28 to TRBJ1-5; 8 bases align to TRBD1. Germline V lookup: CDR1 MDHEN, CDR2 SYDVKM. The ends lost 2 bases at V and 7 bases at J; junction bases unmatched: 1. This CDR3 spans 13 amino acids. This CDR3 is CASSLDRGQPQHF. The CDR3 nucleotides are TGTGCCAGCAGTTTAGACAGGGGCCAGCCCCAGCATTTT.

The sample holds one count of this clonotype. V and J are TRBV13 and TRBJ1-6, with D tentatively TRBD1 (6 bases). The CDR3 has 16 amino acids. V lost 5 bases and J lost 7, with 18 bases in between. CDR1 is PRHDT, CDR2 FYEKMQ, per germline (reference sequence). The CDR3 coding sequence is TGTGCCAGCAGCCCAACCAGGGGAGGGAAGAATTCACCCCTCCACTTT. This translates into CASSPTRGGKNSPLHF. Full variable domain (remainder filled in from reference TRBV13 and TRBJ1-6): AAGVIQSPRHLIKEKRETATLKCYPIPRHDTVYWYQQGPGQDPQFLISFYEKMQSDKGSIPDRFSAQQFSDYHSELNMSSLELGDSALYFCASSPTRGGKNSPLHFGNGTRLTVT.

The V call is TRBV4-3, the J call TRBJ1-2; TRBD1 agrees at 7 bases. Germline V gives CDR1 LGHNA, CDR2 YSLEER. V was pared by 0 bases and J by 7 bases, with 8 bases of the junction left unmatched. The CDR3 spans 15 residues. The CDR3 spells CASSQDPLTGSGYTF. CDR3 sequence (DNA): TGCGCCAGCAGCCAAGATCCCCTGACAGGGTCTGGCTACACCTTC.

The chain joins TRBV19 to TRBJ1-1; 9 bases are shared with TRBD1. The trim removed 7 bases at V and 4 bases at J, leaving 4 bases unmatched. The CDR3 consists of 13 residues. Per the germline V gene, CDR1 is LNHDA and CDR2 is SQIVND (reference sequence). The CDR3 spells CASTTGGITEAFF. The CDR3 DNA reads TGTGCCAGTACCACAGGGGGCATCACTGAAGCTTTCTTT.

The V gene is TRBV7-6, the J gene TRBJ2-7; D remains ambiguous. V shed 1 base and J shed 4 bases, with 8 bases lying between them. Germline CDR1 SGHVS, CDR2 FNYEAQ. CDR3 length equals 13 residues. The CDR3 nucleotides read TGTGCCAGCAGCTTAGGTGGGAAGTACGAGCAGTACGTC. Encoded protein: CASSLGGKYEQYV.

The rearrangement joins TRBV30 to TRBJ1-5, with D possibly matching TRBD1 (5 bases). The CDR3 length is 13 residues. Trimming removed 0 bases from V and 4 bases from J, with 7 bases in between. CDR1 GTSNPN and CDR2 SVGIG come from the germline V gene (reference sequence). In DNA form, the CDR3 reads TGTGCCTGGAGTGTTTGGGGGAATCAGCCCCAGCATTTT. Protein: CAWSVWGNQPQHF.

J is TRBJ2-3 and V is TRBV2; D is uncertain. Per the germline V gene, CDR1 is SNHLY and CDR2 is FYNNEI. This CDR3 spans 16 amino acids. Trimming left V 2 bases short and J 1 base short, with 13 bases between. CDR3 DNA sequence: TGTGCCAGCAGTGAATCGCCAGTTGAACGCACAGATACGCAGTATTTT. Translation gives CASSESPVERTDTQYF.